This TCR beta chain was obtained from a study of blood T cell repertoires in COVID-19. At the level of the study: COVID-19 samples from acute and convalescent phases originated in the United States, Italy and Spain. PBMCs, B-cell-depleted T cells, or T cells provided the cDNA or gDNA that made up the material.

Original methodology: Amplifying reference gene primers gave estimates of nucleated cell counts. This table comes from immunoSEQ multiplex PCR, and its TCRdb copy is limited to in-frame clones, with some not included. V, J and clone size derive from that table, while D and trimming were established from the DNA sequence. The data contain around 100,000 clones, around four fifths of them singletons. The CDR3 spans 14 residues. CDR1 SGHRS and CDR2 YFSETQ come from the germline V gene. The V gene end was trimmed by 4 bases and the J gene end by 5 bases; junction bases not matched to a gene: 4. The origin of this receptor is a man aged 45 to 65 with active or convalescent COVID-19. The sample taken for sequencing was peripheral blood. The chain links TRBV5-1 to TRBJ2-1; 9 bases are a match to TRBD2. The CDR3 here is CASSGSGSNNEQFF. DNA of the CDR3: TGCGCCAGCAGCGGTAGCGGGAGCAACAATGAGCAGTTCTTC.